This TCR beta chain is drawn from a study of early T cells in non-severe SARS-CoV-2 infection. Unique molecular identifiers were added to individual cDNA molecules. TCRdb analysed the 5' RACE reads with MiXCR anew, one entry per CDR3 protein. The sample carries about 50,000 distinct CDR3 sequences, about 15% recorded once. This CDR3 is 12 amino acids long. Germline assignment: CDR1 SQVTM and CDR2 ANQGSEA. With 7 bases removed from V and 0 bases from J, the gap between germline ends came to 9 bases. This specimen consisted of whole blood, obtained at baseline. The gene calls are TRBV29-1 and TRBJ1-1; no clear D gene. The sequence came from an adult who was a healthcare worker with PCR-confirmed SARS-CoV-2 infection or an uninfected control (not recorded which). The CDR3 region is CSARDMNTEAFF. CDR3 in DNA: TGCAGCGCCAGAGACATGAACACTGAAGCTTTCTTT.